The 26 T cell receptor beta chains reported below all come from one sample, sequenced in a study of CD8 T cells in Susac syndrome (dated 2019 in TCRdb). Library preparation used the immunoSEQ multiplex PCR assay. RNA was extracted using the RNeasy kit, and roughly 0.5 to 1 microgram was reverse transcribed with random hexamers. TCRdb reprocessed the public reads (quality trimming at Q25 with fastp, clone calling with MiXCR) and kept in-frame beta chains. For every CDR3 protein sequence, its rows merge into one entry that carries the most common genes and DNA. This sample gives 150,000 or so distinct CDR3 sequences in total; over 95% of them show up just once. Of the sample, under 0.15% is held by the ten largest clones. The sample comprised CD8+ T cells from PBMCs. These TCRs come from a human donor with multiple sclerosis.

The V gene is TRBV5-1, the J gene TRBJ2-1; possibly TRBD1 for D (7 bases). Germline V gene lookup returns CDR1 SGHRS and CDR2 YFSETQ. V lost 4 bases to trimming and J lost 8 bases, with 19 bases between them. The CDR3 sequence is 15 residues long. DNA of the CDR3: TGCGCCAGCAGCCCCGCGGCAGGGGGGACTTATGAGCAGTTCTTC. This codes for CASSPAAGGTYEQFF.

The CDR3 DNA follows: TGTGCCAGCAGCATTACAGGTCTGGGGCAGCCCCAGCATTTT. Translating gives CASSITGLGQPQHF. The rearrangement joins TRBV7-9 to TRBJ1-5, with a tentative D call TRBD1 (5 bases). Germline CDR1 and CDR2: SEHNR and FQNEAQ (reference sequence). Trimming took off 5 bases at V and 7 bases at J, with 15 bases between the two ends. This CDR3 has 14 residues.

This chain links TRBV6-6 with TRBJ2-1, with 8 bases fitting TRBD2. This CDR3 comprises 14 residues. Germline values: CDR1 MNHNY, CDR2 SVGAGI (reference sequence). With V trimmed by 3 bases and J by 7 bases, 5 bases remained unmatched. Here the CDR3 DNA reads TGTGCCAGCAGTTATGAGACGGGGGGGAATGAGCAGTTCTTC. Translated, it gives CASSYETGGNEQFF.

The rearrangement uses TRBV18 and TRBJ1-2; D unclear. The CDR3 has 13 residues. Germline CDR1 is KGHSH and CDR2 is LQKENI. V shed 5 bases and J shed 4 bases, with 11 bases lying between them. This CDR3 reads CASSVGGIYGYTF. For the CDR3, the DNA is TGTGCCAGCTCAGTTGGCGGTATCTATGGCTACACCTTC.

The rearrangement links TRBV5-1 to TRBJ2-3; the match to TRBD2 covers 11 bases. The CDR3 sequence is 15 residues long. V trimming: 5 bases; J trimming: 5 bases; junction bases outside the gene matches: 7. Germline loops: CDR1 SGHRS, CDR2 YFSETQ. As DNA, the CDR3 is TGCGCCAGCAGGGTTAGCGGGGGGGCCAAAGATACGCAGTATTTT. This translates into CASRVSGGAKDTQYF. Combining the CDR3 with reference TRBV5-1 and TRBJ2-3 gives the whole variable domain KAGVTQTPRYLIKTRGQQVTLSCSPISGHRSVSWYQQTPGQGLQFLFEYFSETQRNKGNFPGRFSGRQFSNSRSEMNVSTLELGDSALYLCASRVSGGAKDTQYFGPGTRLTVL.

The chain is built from TRBV4-1 and TRBJ2-1, with 7 nucleotides matching TRBD2. Trimming cost V 0 bases and J 3 bases; bases outside gene matches: 2. This CDR3 has 15 residues. The germline CDR1 and CDR2 sequences are MGHRA and YSYEKL. CDR3 sequence (DNA): TGCGCCAGCAGCCAAGAGGAGCGGGGCTACAATGAGCAGTTCTTC. Its translation: CASSQEERGYNEQFF.

The chain combines TRBV4-1 with TRBJ2-7; 8 nucleotides align to TRBD1. V was pared by 4 bases and J by 1 base, with 15 bases of the junction left unmatched. The germline gives CDR1 MGHRA, CDR2 YSYEKL. CDR3 length: 18 residues. CDR3 DNA sequence: TGCGCCAGCAGCCCTCTCGGACGGACAGGGATAGCATCCTACGAGCAGTACTTC. It specifies CASSPLGRTGIASYEQYF.

This chain links TRBV29-1 with TRBJ1-2; unclear D gene. The CDR3 covers 14 residues. CDR1 SQVTM and CDR2 ANQGSEA come from the germline V gene. V was shortened by 1 base and J by 4 bases, with 13 bases between the two germline ends. The CDR3 DNA is TGCAGCGTTGAAGGGCTCCTTAAGGGCTATGGCTACACCTTC. Protein sequence: CSVEGLLKGYGYTF.

Details on this clonotype: The junction and the germline gene differ at one end; a read error may be behind it. The chain links TRBV9 to TRBJ2-5, with TRBD1 identical over 7 bases. The germline gives CDR1 SGDLS, CDR2 YYNGEE. The CDR3 has 15 amino acids. The CDR3 sequence: CASSVVGGDHETQYF. As DNA, the CDR3 is TGTGCCAGCAGCGTAGTAGGGGGCGACCATGAGACCCAGTACTTC.

This rearrangement joins TRBV30 to TRBJ1-2; D unclear. Germline CDR1 reads GTSNPN; CDR2 reads SVGIG (reference sequence). This CDR3 is 12 amino acids long. Trimming left V 7 bases short and J 4 bases short, with 13 bases between. For the CDR3, the DNA is TGTGCCTCGATGGAGCCGGCCTATGGCTACACCTTC. Translation gives CASMEPAYGYTF.

The rearrangement links TRBV6-5 to TRBJ2-3; 11 bases map to TRBD2. V trimming: 6 bases; J trimming: 6 bases; junction bases outside the gene matches: 8. The V gene's germline CDR1 is MNHEY and CDR2 SVGAGI. The CDR3 totals 15 residues. The CDR3 region is CASSQVAGGPDTQYF. DNA for the CDR3: TGTGCCAGCAGCCAGGTAGCGGGGGGGCCCGATACGCAGTATTTT.

V usage is TRBV20-1 and J usage is TRBJ2-5; TRBD1 or TRBD2 may be the D gene (6 bases each). The germline V gene encodes CDR1 DFQATT and CDR2 SNEGSKA (reference sequence). The CDR3 is 13 residues long. V lost 6 bases, J lost 2 bases, and 13 bases lay in between. CDR3 coding DNA: TGCAGTGCGATGGGGGGCTTTCAAGAGACCCAGTACTTC. Its translation is CSAMGGFQETQYF.

The V and J genes are TRBV6-6 and TRBJ1-5; TRBD1 agrees at 10 bases. The V gene end was trimmed by 6 bases and the J gene end by 6 bases; junction bases not matched to a gene: 8. Germline V gene lookup returns CDR1 MNHNY and CDR2 SVGAGI (reference sequence). This CDR3 is built from 15 residues. The CDR3 coding sequence is TGTGCCAGCAGATGGGACAGGGGAGGGGGTCAGCCCCAGCATTTT. Translation: CASRWDRGGGQPQHF.

The chain recombines TRBV30 with TRBJ1-5; D not certain. This CDR3 has 14 residues. The germline CDR1 and CDR2 sequences are GTSNPN and SVGIG (reference sequence). V dropped 1 base and J dropped 7 bases, with 14 bases sitting between them. The CDR3 bases are TGTGCCTGGAGTGGTGTGGGGTTAGGACAGCCCCAGCATTTT. As protein: CAWSGVGLGQPQHF.

The V call is TRBV7-8, the J call TRBJ2-7; possibly TRBD2 for D (6 bases). CDR1 is SGHVS, CDR2 FQNEAQ, per germline. Trimming cost V 4 bases and J 0 bases, with 19 bases left between them. This CDR3 contains 17 residues. As DNA, the CDR3 is TGTGCCAGCAGCTCTAAATCGGGGACTTCCAGCTCCTACGAGCAGTACGTC. Residues: CASSSKSGTSSSYEQYV.

V and J are TRBV24-1 and TRBJ2-1, with 8 bases matching TRBD2. The V and J ends lost 4 bases and 10 bases, in that order; junction bases with no gene match: 5. The CDR3 extends over 13 amino acids. Germline CDR1 KGHDR, CDR2 SFDVKD. The CDR3 region is CATSDPTSGEQFF. CDR3 nucleotide sequence: TGTGCCACCAGTGACCCCACTAGCGGCGAGCAGTTCTTC.

The V call is TRBV12-3 or TRBV12-4, the J call TRBJ1-2, with D maybe TRBD1 (6 bases). This CDR3 is built from 12 residues. V was clipped by 5 bases and J by 8 bases, with 12 bases between them. In DNA, the CDR3 is TGTGCCAGCAGTATAACAGGGTTAGGCTACACCTTC. It is translated as CASSITGLGYTF.

V and J are TRBV19 and TRBJ2-1, with 12 bases matching TRBD2. The CDR3 runs 16 residues. V dropped 7 bases and J dropped 0; count of bases not matched to a gene: 4. The germline V gene encodes CDR1 LNHDA and CDR2 SQIVND (reference sequence). CDR3 protein: CASTTSGGSSYNEQFF. The CDR3 DNA reads TGTGCCAGTACCACTAGCGGGGGGAGCTCCTACAATGAGCAGTTCTTC.

CDR3 sequence: CATGHRYEQYV. CDR3 bases: TGTGCTACGGGACATCGGTACGAGCAGTACGTC. The chain joins TRBV6-2 or TRBV6-3 to TRBJ2-7; a weak D match, TRBD1 (6 bases). CDR3 length equals 11 residues. Germline CDR1 and CDR2: MNHEY and SVGEGT.

The gene calls are TRBV30 and TRBJ1-2; maybe TRBD1 (5 bases). The CDR3 spans 11 residues. V was cut by 4 bases and J by 8 bases, with 11 bases left in between. Germline V gives CDR1 GTSNPN, CDR2 SVGIG (reference sequence). The CDR3 protein is CAWKSGQGYTF. Written as DNA, the CDR3 is TGTGCCTGGAAGTCAGGGCAGGGCTACACCTTC.

The V call is TRBV5-4, the J call TRBJ2-3; TRBD2 aligns across 9 bases. The CDR3 is 17 residues long. In germline, CDR1 is SGHNT, CDR2 YYREEE (reference sequence). The junction had 11 bases not matched to a gene; V was cut back by 4 bases and J by 2 bases. CDR3 nucleotide sequence: TGTGCCAGCAGCCCCGAGAGACTAGCGGACCTCACAGATACGCAGTATTTT. Encoded protein: CASSPERLADLTDTQYF.

In DNA, the CDR3 is TGCAGTGCTCGGGATTACAGGGGGCCAGGGTCAGATACGCAGTATTTT. Its protein product is CSARDYRGPGSDTQYF. The V gene is TRBV20-1, the J gene TRBJ2-3, with 9 bases fitting TRBD1. The CDR3 is 16 residues long. Looked up from germline, CDR1 is DFQATT and CDR2 is SNEGSKA (reference sequence). Losses at the gene ends were 5 bases for V and 4 bases for J; bases not matched to a gene: 13.

The gene calls are TRBV15 and TRBJ2-3; D is ambiguous. CDR1 and CDR2 from the germline V gene are LNHNV and YYDKDF (reference sequence). The germline V and J ends were trimmed by 1 base and 2 bases, with 4 bases remaining between them. CDR3 length equals 13 residues. DNA for the CDR3: TGTGCCACCAGCAGAGTGCTCACAGATACGCAGTATTTT. Its translation: CATSRVLTDTQYF.

The J gene is TRBJ1-2, the V gene TRBV29-1; the D is unclear. Trimming took 5 bases from V and 8 from J, leaving 3 bases between them. This CDR3 has 8 residues. Per germline, CDR1 SQVTM and CDR2 ANQGSEA. This CDR3 is CSVSGYTF. The CDR3 nucleotides read TGCAGCGTTAGCGGCTACACCTTC.

The chain recombines TRBV27 with TRBJ1-1, with unresolved D. The V and J ends lost 3 bases and 1 base respectively, with 9 bases between them. The germline gives CDR1 MNHEY, CDR2 SMNVEV (reference sequence). CDR3 length: 14 amino acids. CDR3 in amino acids: CASSFNQKNTEAFF. The CDR3 DNA is TGTGCCAGCAGTTTCAATCAGAAGAACACTGAAGCTTTCTTT.

This sequence joins TRBV19 and TRBJ2-2; TRBD2 aligns across 8 bases. V trimming: 7 bases; J trimming: 5 bases; junction bases outside the gene matches: 6. The CDR3 runs 14 residues. Per the germline V gene, CDR1 is LNHDA and CDR2 is SQIVND (reference sequence). The CDR3 reads CASTAGGGTGELFF. The CDR3 DNA reads as TGTGCCAGTACCGCGGGGGGAGGAACCGGGGAGCTGTTTTTT.